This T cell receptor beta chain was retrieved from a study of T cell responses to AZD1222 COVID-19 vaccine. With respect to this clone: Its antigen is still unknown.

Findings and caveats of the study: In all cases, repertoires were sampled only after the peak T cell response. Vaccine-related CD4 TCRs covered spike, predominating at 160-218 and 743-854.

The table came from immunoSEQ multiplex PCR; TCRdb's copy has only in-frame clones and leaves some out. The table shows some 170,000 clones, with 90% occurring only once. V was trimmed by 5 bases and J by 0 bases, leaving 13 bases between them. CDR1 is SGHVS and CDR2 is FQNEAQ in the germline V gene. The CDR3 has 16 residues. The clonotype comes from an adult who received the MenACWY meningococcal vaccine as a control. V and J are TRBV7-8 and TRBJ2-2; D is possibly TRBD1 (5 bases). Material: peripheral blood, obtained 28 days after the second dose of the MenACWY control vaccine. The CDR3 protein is CASSIRQLANTGELFF. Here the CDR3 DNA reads TGTGCCAGCAGCATAAGACAGCTAGCGAACACCGGGGAGCTGTTTTTT. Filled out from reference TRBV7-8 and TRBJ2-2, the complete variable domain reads GAGVSQSPRYKVAKRGQDVALRCDPISGHVSLFWYQQALGQGPEFLTYFQNEAQLDKSGLPSDRFFAERPEGSVSTLKIQRTQQEDSAVYLCASSIRQLANTGELFFGEGSRLTVL.